Listed below are T cell receptor beta chains from one sample, sequenced in a study of T cells after yellow fever vaccination. Each CDR3 protein is one row after TCRdb ran MiXCR on the 5' RACE reads. The table records some 320,000 distinct CDR3 sequences, approximately 4% of them present only once. The sequencing here drew on PBMCs, taken 5 days after the yellow fever booster vaccination. The source is a man between 18 and 29 years old who received the YFV17D yellow fever vaccine. The CDR3 runs from the conserved cysteine through the conserved F or W. Fields, in order: D gene, V gene, J gene, clone size, CDR3 DNA, CDR3 protein. The D gene is left open where the match is weak. Size is omitted from some rows. Given values are once, few, many or a class for expanded clones.

NA	TRBV20-1	TRBJ2-3	NA	TGCAGTGCTAGACCACACAAAACCACTAGGCGGGTCACAGATACGCAGTATTTT	CSARPHKTTRRVTDTQYF
NA	TRBV11-2	TRBJ2-7	few	TGTGCCAGCAGCTTTACAGGGTTCGAGCAGTACTTC	CASSFTGFEQYF
NA	TRBV20-1	TRBJ1-5	few	TGCAGTGCTAGAGATACGGCGAGGGAGTATTGGACCCAGCATTTT	CSARDTAREYWTQHF
NA	TRBV25-1	TRBJ2-7	many	TGTGCCAGCAGTGAACAGGGGCCACAGCAGTACTTC	CASSEQGPQQYF
NA	TRBV20-1	TRBJ2-3	many	TGCAGTGCTAGAGGCACAGATACGCAGTATTTT	CSARGTDTQYF
NA	TRBV18	TRBJ2-1	NA	TGTGCCAGCTCTCCTAAGGGGAAAGAGCAGTTCTTC	CASSPKGKEQFF
NA	TRBV20-1	TRBJ2-1	few	TGCAGTGCTGAGGTAGATCCGAGCTCCTACAATGAGCAGTTCTTC	CSAEVDPSSYNEQFF
NA	TRBV3-1	TRBJ2-3	NA	TGTGCCAGCAGCCAAGTGGCCAGTTACACAGATACGCAGTATTTT	CASSQVASYTDTQYF
NA	TRBV18	TRBJ1-6	few	TGTGCCAGCTCACCCGGCAGACTAGGATCACCCCTCCACTTT	CASSPGRLGSPLHF
NA	TRBV24-1	TRBJ1-4	NA	TGTGCCACCAGTGATGCTCTCTCAGCAGATAATGAAAAACTGTTTTTT	CATSDALSADNEKLFF
TRBD2	TRBV29-1	TRBJ2-1	many	TGCAGCGTCGCCGGGACTAGCGGGGGCCGCATCAACTCCTACAATGAGCAGTTCTTC	CSVAGTSGGRINSYNEQFF
NA	TRBV20-1	TRBJ1-1	many	TGCAGTGCTTTGGGGCCTAACACTGAAGCTTTCTTT	CSALGPNTEAFF
TRBD1	TRBV6-1	TRBJ2-5	many	TGTGCCAGCAGACGACAGGGAATAGGTGGGACCCAGTACTTC	CASRRQGIGGTQYF
NA	TRBV7-7	TRBJ1-4	few	TGTGCCAGCAGCCCCACCGGATCTACTAATGAAAAACTGTTTTTT	CASSPTGSTNEKLFF
NA	TRBV10-3	TRBJ1-2	few	TGTGCCATCAGTGAGCCTCTGGACAACTATGGCTACACCTTC	CAISEPLDNYGYTF
NA	TRBV11-2	TRBJ2-5	NA	TGTGCCAGCAGCTCGACGGTTGGGGGGATCCAAGAGACCCAGTACTTC	CASSSTVGGIQETQYF
NA	TRBV3-1	TRBJ2-7	NA	TGTGCCAGCAGCCAAGGTCGGGGTTTATCCTACGAGCAGTACTTC	CASSQGRGLSYEQYF
NA	TRBV29-1	TRBJ2-2	few	TGCAGCGCCCTACCAACGAACACCGGGGAGCTGTTTTTT	CSALPTNTGELFF
NA	TRBV7-9	TRBJ1-6	few	TGTGTCAGCAGCTTAGCTTGGGACTGGGCACCCCTCCACTTT	CVSSLAWDWAPLHF
TRBD1	TRBV7-2	TRBJ2-5	many	TGTGCCAGCAGCCGCGGACAGGTTGGAGAGACCCAGTACTTC	CASSRGQVGETQYF
TRBD1	TRBV5-1	TRBJ1-5	many	TGCGCCAGCAGCGCGTCAGGGGGCCGGAATCAGCCCCAGCATTTT	CASSASGGRNQPQHF
NA	TRBV7-9	TRBJ1-4	NA	TGTGCCAGCAGCTTAGAAGACGGATTTAATGAAAAACTGTTTTTT	CASSLEDGFNEKLFF
NA	TRBV9	TRBJ2-3	few	TGTGCCAGCAGCGAAGGAGGGGATACGCAGTATTTT	CASSEGGDTQYF
NA	TRBV4-3	TRBJ1-1	few	TGCGCCAGCAGCCAAGTCGCCGACAGTCCCCAAGCTTTCTTT	CASSQVADSPQAFF
NA	TRBV5-1	TRBJ2-5	NA	TGCGCCAGCAGCCTGATGGGGCAGGCGGAAGGGCCCCAGTACTTC	CASSLMGQAEGPQYF
TRBD1	TRBV20-1	TRBJ1-2	NA	TGCAGTGCTAGAGATGCGAGACAGGGAAGACGATATGGCTACACCTTC	CSARDARQGRRYGYTF
NA	TRBV7-2	TRBJ1-6	few	TGTGCCAGCAGGACCACAGGTTTACTTAGCTCCTATAATTCACCCCTCCACTTT	CASRTTGLLSSYNSPLHF
TRBD1	TRBV4-3	TRBJ2-7	many	TGCGCCAGCAGCCCCGGGACAGGGAACTACGAGCAGTACTTC	CASSPGTGNYEQYF
NA	TRBV7-9	TRBJ2-7	NA	TGTGCCAGCAGCTTAGGAGGGGGTCCGACAGCCGTGAGTGAGCAGTACTTC	CASSLGGGPTAVSEQYF
NA	TRBV3-1	TRBJ1-5	NA	TGTGCCAGCAGCCAAGATTTGACGGCAGGTCAGCCCCAGCATTTT	CASSQDLTAGQPQHF
NA	TRBV15	TRBJ2-7	few	TGTGCCACCAGCGGGGGGGGCCGCTCCTACGAGCAGTACTTC	CATSGGGRSYEQYF
TRBD2	TRBV6-5	TRBJ2-3	few	TGTGCCAGCAGTTTAACCGGGACTAGAGGAGATACGCAGTATTTT	CASSLTGTRGDTQYF
NA	TRBV5-4	TRBJ1-5	few	TGTGCCAGCAGCTCCCTCCCCAATCAGCCCCAGCATTTT	CASSSLPNQPQHF
TRBD2	TRBV10-3	TRBJ2-3	many	TGTGCCATCAGTAGCGGGGGGGCTAAGGGCACAGATACGCAGTATTTT	CAISSGGAKGTDTQYF
TRBD1	TRBV7-9	TRBJ2-5	many	TGTGCCAGCAGACGTACAGGGGAGCAAGAGACCCAGTACTTC	CASRRTGEQETQYF
TRBD1	TRBV4-1	TRBJ1-1	NA	TGCGCCAGCAGCCAAGATCCGGAGACAGGGTACGTGAACACTGAAGCTTTCTTT	CASSQDPETGYVNTEAFF
TRBD2	TRBV9	TRBJ2-2	many	TGTGCCAGCAGCGCTTCAGCGGGGACGAACACCGGGGAGCTGTTTTTT	CASSASAGTNTGELFF
TRBD1	TRBV24-1	TRBJ2-2	few	TGTGCCACCAGTGATCCCAGGACAGGGATGACCGGGGAGCTGTTTTTT	CATSDPRTGMTGELFF
TRBD1	TRBV12-3/TRBV12-4	TRBJ2-1	NA	TGTGCCAGCAGAACAGGGGTGGGGGAGCAGTTCTTC	CASRTGVGEQFF
NA	TRBV3-1	TRBJ2-2	few	TGTGCCAGCAGTGACCGGGACCCCGGCGGGGCCGGGGAGCTGTTTTTT	CASSDRDPGGAGELFF
NA	TRBV29-1	TRBJ2-3	NA	TGCAGCGTTCCTTTGGGGTTAGATACGCAGTATTTT	CSVPLGLDTQYF
TRBD1	TRBV11-2	TRBJ2-3	NA	TGTGCCAGCAGCCCACGGACAGGCTCTAGCACAGATACGCAGTATTTT	CASSPRTGSSTDTQYF
TRBD1	TRBV6-1	TRBJ2-4	many	TGTGCCAGCAGTGAAGCGCAGGGGACAGGGGGCGACATTCAGTACTTC	CASSEAQGTGGDIQYF
NA	TRBV6-4	TRBJ2-7	NA	TGTGCCAGCAGGACCTACGAGCAGTACTTC	CASRTYEQYF
NA	TRBV9	TRBJ1-1	NA	TGTGCCAGCAGCGTAGGCGAAGGGTACACTGAAGCTTTCTTT	CASSVGEGYTEAFF
NA	TRBV4-2	TRBJ2-3	NA	TGTGCCAGCAGCCAAGATGCATTTGGGCTAGCAGCAGATACGCAGTATTTT	CASSQDAFGLAADTQYF
NA	TRBV4-1	TRBJ1-5	NA	TGCGCCAGCAGCCCTAACTATTTTCAGCCCCAGCATTTT	CASSPNYFQPQHF